The TCR beta chain under discussion was sequenced for a study of blood T cell repertoires in COVID-19. In the study overall: Whether acute or convalescent, the COVID-19 samples came from the United States, Italy and Spain. PBMCs, B-cell-depleted T cells, or T cells provided the cDNA or gDNA that made up the material.

The CDR3 has 16 residues. Germline trimming cut 4 bases from V and 4 bases from J; bases unmatched to any gene: 11. Germline loops: CDR1 MDHEN, CDR2 SYDVKM. Under the authors' procedure: Researchers report that nucleated cell counts were estimated from reference gene primer amplification. Profiled with immunoSEQ multiplex PCR; TCRdb holds only in-frame clones, not every one. That table gives V, J and clone size, and the DNA gave D and trimming. The sample consists of approximately 53,000 clones, 85% to 95% of them appearing once. V and J are TRBV28 and TRBJ2-7; 9 bases line up with TRBD2. The sequencing sample was made of peripheral blood. The TCR was taken from a woman over 75 with acute or convalescent COVID-19. The CDR3 sequence is CASSWSVAGARYEQYF. CDR3 bases: TGTGCCAGCAGTTGGAGCGTAGCGGGAGCGAGGTACGAGCAGTACTTC.